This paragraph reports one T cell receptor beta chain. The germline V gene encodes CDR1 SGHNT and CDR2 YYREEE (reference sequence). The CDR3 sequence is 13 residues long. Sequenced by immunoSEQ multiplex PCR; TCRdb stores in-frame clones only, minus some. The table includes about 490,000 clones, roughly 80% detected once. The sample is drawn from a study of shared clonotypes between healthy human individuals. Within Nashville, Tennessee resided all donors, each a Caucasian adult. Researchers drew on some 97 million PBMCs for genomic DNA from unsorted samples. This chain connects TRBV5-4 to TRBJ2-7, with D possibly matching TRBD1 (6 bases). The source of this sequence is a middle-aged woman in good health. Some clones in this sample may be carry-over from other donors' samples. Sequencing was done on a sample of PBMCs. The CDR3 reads CATGQRASYEQYF. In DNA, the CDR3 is TGTGCTACCGGACAGAGAGCCTCCTACGAGCAGTACTTC. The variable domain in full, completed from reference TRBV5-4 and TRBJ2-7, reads ETGVTQSPTHLIKTRGQQVTLRCSSQSGHNTVSWYQQALGQGPQFIFQYYREEENGRGNFPPRFSGLQFPNYSSELNVNALELDDSALYLCATGQRASYEQYFGPGTRLTVT.